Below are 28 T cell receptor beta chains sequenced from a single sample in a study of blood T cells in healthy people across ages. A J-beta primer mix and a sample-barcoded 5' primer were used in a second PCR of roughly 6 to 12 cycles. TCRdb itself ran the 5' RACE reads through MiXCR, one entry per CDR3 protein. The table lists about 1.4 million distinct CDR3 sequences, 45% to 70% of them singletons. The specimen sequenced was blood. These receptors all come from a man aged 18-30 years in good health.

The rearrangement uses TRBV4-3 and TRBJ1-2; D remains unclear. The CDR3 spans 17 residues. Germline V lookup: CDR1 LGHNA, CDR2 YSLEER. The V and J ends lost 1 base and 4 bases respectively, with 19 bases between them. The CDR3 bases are TGCGCCAGCAGCCAAGCCCTCGCACGCCCGGGGAGCTATGGCTACACCTTC. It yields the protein CASSQALARPGSYGYTF.

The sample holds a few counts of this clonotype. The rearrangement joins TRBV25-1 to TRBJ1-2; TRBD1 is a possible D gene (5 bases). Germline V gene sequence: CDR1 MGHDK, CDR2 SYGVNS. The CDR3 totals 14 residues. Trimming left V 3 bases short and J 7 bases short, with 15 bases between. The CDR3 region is CASSEGQFLSGYTF. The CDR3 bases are TGTGCCAGCAGTGAGGGGCAGTTCCTGAGTGGCTACACCTTC.

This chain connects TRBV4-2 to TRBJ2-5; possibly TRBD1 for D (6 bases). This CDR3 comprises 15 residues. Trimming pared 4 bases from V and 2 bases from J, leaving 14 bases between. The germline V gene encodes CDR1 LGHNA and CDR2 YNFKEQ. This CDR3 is CASSPSRDTQETQYF. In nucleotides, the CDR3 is TGTGCCAGCAGCCCAAGCCGGGACACTCAAGAGACCCAGTACTTC.

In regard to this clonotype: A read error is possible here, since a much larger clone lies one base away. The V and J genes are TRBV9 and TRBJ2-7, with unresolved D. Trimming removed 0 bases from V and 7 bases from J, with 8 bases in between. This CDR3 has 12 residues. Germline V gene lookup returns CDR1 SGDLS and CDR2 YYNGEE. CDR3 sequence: CASSVESNEQYF. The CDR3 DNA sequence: TGTGCCAGCAGCGTAGAGAGTAATGAGCAGTACTTC.

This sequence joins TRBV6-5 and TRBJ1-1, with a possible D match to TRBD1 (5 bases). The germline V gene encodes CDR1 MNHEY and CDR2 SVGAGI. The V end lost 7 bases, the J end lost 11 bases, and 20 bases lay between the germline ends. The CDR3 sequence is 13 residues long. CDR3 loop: CASNAPEGLEAFF. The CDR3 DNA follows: TGTGCCAGCAACGCGCCCGAGGGGCTAGAGGCTTTCTTT.

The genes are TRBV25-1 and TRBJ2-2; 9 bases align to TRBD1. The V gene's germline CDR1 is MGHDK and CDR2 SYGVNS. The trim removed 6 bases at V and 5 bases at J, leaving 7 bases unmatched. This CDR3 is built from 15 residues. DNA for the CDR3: TGTGCCAGCAGGAGGACAGGGGATAAGACCGGGGAGCTGTTTTTT. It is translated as CASRRTGDKTGELFF.

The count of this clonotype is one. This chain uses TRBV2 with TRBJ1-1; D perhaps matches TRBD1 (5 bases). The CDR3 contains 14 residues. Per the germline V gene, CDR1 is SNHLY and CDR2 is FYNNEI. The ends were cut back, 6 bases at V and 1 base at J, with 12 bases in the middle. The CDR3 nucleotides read TGTGCCAGCAGGCTGGGACGGCGGAACACTGAAGCTTTCTTT. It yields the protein CASRLGRRNTEAFF.

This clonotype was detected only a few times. Written as DNA, the CDR3 is TGCAGCTTAGCGGGAAAATACACAGATACGCAGTATTTT. Translation: CSLAGKYTDTQYF. This sequence joins TRBV29-1 and TRBJ2-3, with TRBD2 matching 8 bases. CDR1 is SQVTM and CDR2 is ANQGSEA in the germline V gene. The length of the CDR3 is 13 residues. The V and J ends lost 8 bases and 2 bases, in that order; junction bases with no gene match: 6.

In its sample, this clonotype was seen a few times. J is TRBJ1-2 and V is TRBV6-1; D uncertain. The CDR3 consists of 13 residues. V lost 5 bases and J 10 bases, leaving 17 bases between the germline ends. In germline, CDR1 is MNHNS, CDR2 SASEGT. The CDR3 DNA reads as TGTGCCAGCAGTCCCCGTGGGTTGTATAACTACACCTTC. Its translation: CASSPRGLYNYTF.

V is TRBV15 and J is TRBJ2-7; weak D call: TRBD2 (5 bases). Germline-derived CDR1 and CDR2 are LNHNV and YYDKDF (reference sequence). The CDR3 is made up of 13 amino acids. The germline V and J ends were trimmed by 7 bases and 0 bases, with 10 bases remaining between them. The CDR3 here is CATTVGVSYEQYF. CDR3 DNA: TGTGCCACCACGGTGGGAGTCTCCTACGAGCAGTACTTC.

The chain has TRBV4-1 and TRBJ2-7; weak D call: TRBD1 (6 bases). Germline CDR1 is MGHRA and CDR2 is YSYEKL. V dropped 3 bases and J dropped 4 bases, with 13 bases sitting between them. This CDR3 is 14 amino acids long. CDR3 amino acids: CASSQGAELYEQYF. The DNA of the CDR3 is TGCGCCAGCAGCCAGGGGGCAGAGCTTTACGAGCAGTACTTC.

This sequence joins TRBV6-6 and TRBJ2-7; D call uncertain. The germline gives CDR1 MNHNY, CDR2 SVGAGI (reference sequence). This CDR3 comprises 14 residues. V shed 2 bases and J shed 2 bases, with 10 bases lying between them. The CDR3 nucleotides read TGTGCCAGCAGTTACGGCAGGCAAACCTACGAGCAGTACTTC. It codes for CASSYGRQTYEQYF.

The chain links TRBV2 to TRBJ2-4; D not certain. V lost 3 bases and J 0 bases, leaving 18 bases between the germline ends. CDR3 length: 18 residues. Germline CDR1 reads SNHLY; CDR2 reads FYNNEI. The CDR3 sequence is CASSDWGQLDLAKNIQYF. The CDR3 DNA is TGTGCCAGCAGTGATTGGGGTCAGCTCGATCTAGCCAAAAACATTCAGTACTTC.

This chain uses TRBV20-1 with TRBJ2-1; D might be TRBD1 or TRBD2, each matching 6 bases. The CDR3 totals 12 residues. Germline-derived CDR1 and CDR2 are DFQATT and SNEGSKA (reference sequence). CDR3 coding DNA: TGCAGCAGAGCCGGGGGCCTCGGAGAGCAGTTCTTC. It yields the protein CSRAGGLGEQFF.

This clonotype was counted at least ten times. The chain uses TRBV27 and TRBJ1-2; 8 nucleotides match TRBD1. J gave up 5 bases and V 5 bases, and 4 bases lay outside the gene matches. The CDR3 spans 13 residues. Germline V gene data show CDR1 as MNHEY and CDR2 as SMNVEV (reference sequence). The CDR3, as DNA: TGTGCCAGCAGTAGAGGACAGGGATATGGCTACACCTTC. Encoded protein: CASSRGQGYGYTF.

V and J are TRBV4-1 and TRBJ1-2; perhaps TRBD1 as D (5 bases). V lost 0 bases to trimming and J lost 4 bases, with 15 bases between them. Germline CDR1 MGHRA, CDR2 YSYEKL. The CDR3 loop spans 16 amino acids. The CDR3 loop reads CASSQDPGAKVYGYTF. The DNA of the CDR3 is TGCGCCAGCAGCCAAGATCCCGGGGCCAAGGTCTATGGCTACACCTTC.

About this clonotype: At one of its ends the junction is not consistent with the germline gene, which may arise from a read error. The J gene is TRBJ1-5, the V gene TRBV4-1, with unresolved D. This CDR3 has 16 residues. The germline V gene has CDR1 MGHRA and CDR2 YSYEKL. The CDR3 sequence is CASSQDYPSSNQPQHF. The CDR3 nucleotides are TGCGCCAGTAGCCAAGACTACCCTTCTAGCAATCAGCCCCAGCATTTT.

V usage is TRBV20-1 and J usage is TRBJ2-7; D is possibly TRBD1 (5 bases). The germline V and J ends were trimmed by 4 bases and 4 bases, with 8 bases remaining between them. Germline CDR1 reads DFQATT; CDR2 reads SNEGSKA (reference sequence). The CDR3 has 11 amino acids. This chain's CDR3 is CSATDRYEQYF. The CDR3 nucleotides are TGCAGTGCTACCGACAGATACGAGCAGTACTTC.

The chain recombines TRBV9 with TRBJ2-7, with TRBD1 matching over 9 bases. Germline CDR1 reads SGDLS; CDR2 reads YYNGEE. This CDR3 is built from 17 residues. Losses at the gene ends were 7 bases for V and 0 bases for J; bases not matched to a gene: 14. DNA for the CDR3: TGTGCCAGCCCCCGCAGATACAGGGGGCGCGTCTCCTACGAGCAGTACTTC. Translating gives CASPRRYRGRVSYEQYF.

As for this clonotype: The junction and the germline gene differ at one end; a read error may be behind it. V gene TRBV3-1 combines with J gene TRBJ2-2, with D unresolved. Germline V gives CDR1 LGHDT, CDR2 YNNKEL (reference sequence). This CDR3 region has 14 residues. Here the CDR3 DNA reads TGTGCCAGCAACCAAGATTCCGAGTACGGGGAGCTGTTTTTT. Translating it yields CASNQDSEYGELFF. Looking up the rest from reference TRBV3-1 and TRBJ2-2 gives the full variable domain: DTAVSQTPKYLVTQMGNDKSIKCEQNLGHDTMYWYKQDSKKFLKIMFSYNNKELIINETVPNRFSPKSPDKAHLNLHINSLELGDSAVYFCASNQDSEYGELFFGEGSRLTVL.

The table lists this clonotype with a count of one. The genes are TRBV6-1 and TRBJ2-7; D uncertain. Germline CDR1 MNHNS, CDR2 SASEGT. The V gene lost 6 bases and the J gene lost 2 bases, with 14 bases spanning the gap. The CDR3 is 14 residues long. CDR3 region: CASSEVSGPYEQYF. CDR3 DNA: TGTGCCAGCAGCGAGGTGTCGGGCCCCTACGAGCAGTACTTC.

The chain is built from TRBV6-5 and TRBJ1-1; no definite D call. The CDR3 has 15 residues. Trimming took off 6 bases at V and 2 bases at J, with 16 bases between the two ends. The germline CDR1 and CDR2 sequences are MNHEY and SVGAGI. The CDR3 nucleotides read TGTGCCAGCAGCGACTCCGGGGATATAAACACTGAAGCTTTCTTT. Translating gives CASSDSGDINTEAFF.

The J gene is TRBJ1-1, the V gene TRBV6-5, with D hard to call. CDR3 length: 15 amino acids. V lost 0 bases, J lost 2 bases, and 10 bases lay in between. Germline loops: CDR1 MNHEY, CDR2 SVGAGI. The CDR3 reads CASSYSAWGNTEAFF. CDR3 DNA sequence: TGTGCCAGCAGTTACTCCGCGTGGGGTAACACTGAAGCTTTCTTT.

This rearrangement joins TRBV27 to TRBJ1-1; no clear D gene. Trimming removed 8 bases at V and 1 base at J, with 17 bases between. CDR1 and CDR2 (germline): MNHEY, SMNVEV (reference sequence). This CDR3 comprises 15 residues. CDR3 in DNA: TGTGCCAGCCAGGTGGCAGTCCAGTCGAACACTGAAGCTTTCTTT. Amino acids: CASQVAVQSNTEAFF.

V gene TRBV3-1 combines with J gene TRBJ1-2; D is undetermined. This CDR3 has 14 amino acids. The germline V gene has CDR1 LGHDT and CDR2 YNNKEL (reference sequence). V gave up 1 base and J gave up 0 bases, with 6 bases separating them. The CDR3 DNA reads TGTGCCAGCAGCCAAGCGCGGACTAACTATGGCTACACCTTC. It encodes CASSQARTNYGYTF.

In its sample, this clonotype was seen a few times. DNA for the CDR3: TGTGCCAGCAGTTACGGGGGGCGGTCTGAAGCTTTCTTT. It specifies CASSYGGRSEAFF. V is TRBV6-5 and J is TRBJ1-1, with D tentatively TRBD1 (6 bases). Per germline, CDR1 MNHEY and CDR2 SVGAGI. V was shortened by 2 bases and J by 6 bases, with 10 bases between the two germline ends. The CDR3 has 13 amino acids.

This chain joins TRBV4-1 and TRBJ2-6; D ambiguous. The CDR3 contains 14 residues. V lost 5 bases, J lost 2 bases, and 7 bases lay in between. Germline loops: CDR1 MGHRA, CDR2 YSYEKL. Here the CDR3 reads CASSESPGANVLTF. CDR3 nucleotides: TGCGCCAGCAGCGAGAGCCCTGGGGCCAACGTCCTGACTTTC.

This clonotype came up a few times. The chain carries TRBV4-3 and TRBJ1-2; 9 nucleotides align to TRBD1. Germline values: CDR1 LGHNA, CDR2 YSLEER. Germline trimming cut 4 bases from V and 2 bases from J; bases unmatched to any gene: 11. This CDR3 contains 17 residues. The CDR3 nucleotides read TGCGCCAGCAGCCCGACGGGACAGGGCTTCAAAAACTATGGCTACACCTTC. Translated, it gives CASSPTGQGFKNYGYTF.